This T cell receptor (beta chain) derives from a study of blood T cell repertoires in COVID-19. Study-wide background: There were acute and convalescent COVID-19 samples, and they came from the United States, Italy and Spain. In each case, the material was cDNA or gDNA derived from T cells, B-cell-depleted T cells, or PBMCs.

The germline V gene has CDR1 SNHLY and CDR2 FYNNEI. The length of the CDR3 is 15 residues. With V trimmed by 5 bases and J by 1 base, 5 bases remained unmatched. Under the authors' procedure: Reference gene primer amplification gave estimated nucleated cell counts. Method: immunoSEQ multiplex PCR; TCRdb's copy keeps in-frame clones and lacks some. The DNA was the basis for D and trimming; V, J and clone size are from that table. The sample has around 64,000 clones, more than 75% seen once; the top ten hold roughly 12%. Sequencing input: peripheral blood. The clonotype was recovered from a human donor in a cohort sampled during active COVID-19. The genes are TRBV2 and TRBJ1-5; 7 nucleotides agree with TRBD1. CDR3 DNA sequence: TGTGCCAGCAGTCCACGACAGGGAAGCAATCAGCCCCAGCATTTT. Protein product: CASSPRQGSNQPQHF.